This T cell receptor beta chain was sequenced for a study of OX40 agonist ivuxolimab in advanced cancers. For the study in its entirety: Ivuxolimab was a fully human IgG2 agonistic monoclonal antibody targeting the costimulatory receptor OX40 (CD134). Intravenous ivuxolimab was administered to patients every 2 weeks at six dose levels: 0.01, 0.1, 0.3, 1.5, 3 and 10 mg/kg. Among the roughly 50 dose-escalation patients, some 20 had hepatocellular carcinoma, roughly 15 melanoma, 9 renal cell carcinoma and 9 head and neck cancer. In the dose-escalation cohort, 82.7% of patients were male, and the mean age was approximately 60 years with a range of roughly 23 to 90. Patients were allowed to have had prior anti-PD-1, anti-PD-L1 or anti-CTLA-4 therapy, and approximately 40% of the dose-escalation patients had been treated with checkpoint inhibitors. Three dose-escalation patients achieved partial responses, one with hepatocellular carcinoma and two with cutaneous melanoma. The purpose of peripheral TCRbeta sequencing was to test whether ivuxolimab changed TCR sequence diversity and led to clonal T-cell expansion. The paper reports the monotherapy dose-escalation portion (N of about 54 patients) of the phase I ivuxolimab trial. Broad study findings and their caveats: Low levels of normalized T-cell clonal expansion were also seen in some nonresponding patients. At doses of 0.1 to 3.0 mg/kg, clonal expansion of both CD4+ and CD8+ blood T cells was observed from baseline to week 6. The antigen specificity of the peripheral T cells that underwent clonal expansion was not determined. In the 0.1-3.0 mg/kg groups, partial responders had among the lowest normalized peripheral clonal expansion, particularly in CD8+ T cells. On average, CD8+ T cells showed more expanded clones than CD4+ T cells after ivuxolimab.

Of note for this clone: Its antigen target is currently unknown. Base qualities are not at hand, and no much larger clone is one base apart.

Genomic DNA was isolated from the sorted cells so that the TCRbeta CDR3 region could be sequenced. The immunoSEQ Assay was used for sequencing of TCRbeta CDR3 regions. Not all clones reach the TCRdb copy of this immuneACCESS table, which keeps in-frame sequences only. Checked studies attribute under half of the gap to unresolved V genes and leave the rest unexplained. The sample records around 64,000 clones, approximately 90% of which are singletons. The ten largest clonotypes hold roughly 14% of the sample. The trial excluded patients who had a history of autoimmune disease or were on systemic immunosuppression. Peripheral blood for TCR sequencing was collected from all dose cohorts at baseline, on cycle 4 day 1, and on cycle 7 day 1. The samples were taken from a phase I, first-in-human, multicenter, open-label dose-escalation trial of ivuxolimab. Adults with locally advanced or metastatic head and neck squamous cell, hepatocellular, melanoma or renal cell carcinoma were enrolled in the trial. Before TCR sequencing, CD4+ and CD8+ T cells were separately sorted from peripheral blood.

The sequence was obtained from an adult with an advanced solid tumor such as melanoma, head and neck, liver or kidney cancer. The sample consisted of CD4+ or CD8+ T cells sorted from blood, taken in a trial of the OX40 agonist ivuxolimab.

The nucleotide sequence is given as TGTGCCAGCAGGGGGACAGGGCTCCTGATTGGAGCTTTCTTT. Translated, this is CASRGTGLLIGAFF. The chain is assembled from TRBV27 and TRBJ1-1, and 9 junction bases match TRBD1. CDR1 MNHEY and CDR2 SMNVEV are derived from the germline V gene (reference sequence). Unmatched junction bases come to 12, with V trimmed by 6 bases and J by 10 bases. Including the terminal cysteine and phenylalanine, the CDR3 comprises 14 residues. CDR3 DNA is the only sequence kept; it has 42 bases, read in frame from the first base.